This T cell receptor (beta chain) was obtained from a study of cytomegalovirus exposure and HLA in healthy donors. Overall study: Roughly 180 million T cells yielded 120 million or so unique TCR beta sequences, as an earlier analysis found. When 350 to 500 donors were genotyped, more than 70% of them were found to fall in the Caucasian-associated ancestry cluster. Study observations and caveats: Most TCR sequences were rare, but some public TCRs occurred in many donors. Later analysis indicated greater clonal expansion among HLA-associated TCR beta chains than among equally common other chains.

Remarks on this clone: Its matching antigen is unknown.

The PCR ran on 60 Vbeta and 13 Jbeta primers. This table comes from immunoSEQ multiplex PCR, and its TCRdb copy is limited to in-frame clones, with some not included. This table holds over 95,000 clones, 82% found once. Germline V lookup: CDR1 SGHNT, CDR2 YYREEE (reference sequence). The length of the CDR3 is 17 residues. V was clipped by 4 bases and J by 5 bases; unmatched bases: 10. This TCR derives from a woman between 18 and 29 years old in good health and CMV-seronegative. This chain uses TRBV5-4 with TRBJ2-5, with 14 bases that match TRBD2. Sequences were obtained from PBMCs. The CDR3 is CASSQGLAGALRETQYF. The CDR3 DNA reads TGTGCCAGCAGCCAGGGACTAGCGGGAGCCTTACGGGAGACCCAGTACTTC. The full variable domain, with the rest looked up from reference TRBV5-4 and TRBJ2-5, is ETGVTQSPTHLIKTRGQQVTLRCSSQSGHNTVSWYQQALGQGPQFIFQYYREEENGRGNFPPRFSGLQFPNYSSELNVNALELDDSALYLCASSQGLAGALRETQYFGPGTRLLVL.